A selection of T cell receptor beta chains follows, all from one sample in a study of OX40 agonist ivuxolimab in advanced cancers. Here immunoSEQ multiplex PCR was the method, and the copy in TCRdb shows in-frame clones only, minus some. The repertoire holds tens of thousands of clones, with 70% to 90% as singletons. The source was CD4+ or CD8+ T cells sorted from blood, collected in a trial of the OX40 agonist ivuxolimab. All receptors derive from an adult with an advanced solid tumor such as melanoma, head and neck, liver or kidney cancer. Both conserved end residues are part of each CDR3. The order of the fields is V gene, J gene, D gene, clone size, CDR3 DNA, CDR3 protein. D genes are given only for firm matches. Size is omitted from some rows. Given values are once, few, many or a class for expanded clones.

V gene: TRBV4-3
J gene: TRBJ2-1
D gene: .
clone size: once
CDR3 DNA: TGCGCCAGCAGCCAAGAGGCCGGAGATGAGCAGTTCTTC
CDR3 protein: CASSQEAGDEQFF

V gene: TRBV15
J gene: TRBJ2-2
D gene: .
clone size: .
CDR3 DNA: TGTGCCACCAGCAGAGGACCCGGGGAGCTGTTTTTT
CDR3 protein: CATSRGPGELFF

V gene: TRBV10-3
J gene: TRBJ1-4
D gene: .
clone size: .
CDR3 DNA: TGTGCCGTAGGACGGGGTACAGATGAAAAACTGTTTTTT
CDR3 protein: CAVGRGTDEKLFF

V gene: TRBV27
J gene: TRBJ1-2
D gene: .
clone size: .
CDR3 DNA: TGTGCCAGCAGGTCAAGGGGATTTCGGCATGGCTACACCTTC
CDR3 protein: CASRSRGFRHGYTF

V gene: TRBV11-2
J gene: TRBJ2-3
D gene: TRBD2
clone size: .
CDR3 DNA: TGTGCCAGCAGCTTGCGGGAGGAGCGAGATACGCAGTATTTT
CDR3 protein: CASSLREERDTQYF

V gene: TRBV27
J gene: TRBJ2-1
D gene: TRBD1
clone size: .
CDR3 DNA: TGTGCCAGCAGTCAGCTCACCGGGACAGGGGGTTTCCATGAGCAGTTCTTC
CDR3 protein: CASSQLTGTGGFHEQFF

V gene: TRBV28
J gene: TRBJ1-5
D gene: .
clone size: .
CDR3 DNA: TGTGCCAGCAGATACAGGGCCACGGGTCAGCCCCAGCATTTT
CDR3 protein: CASRYRATGQPQHF

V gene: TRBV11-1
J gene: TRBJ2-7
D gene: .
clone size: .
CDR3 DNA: TGTGCCAGCAGCTTAGGGGGGACCAGCTACGAGCAGTACTTC
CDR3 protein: CASSLGGTSYEQYF

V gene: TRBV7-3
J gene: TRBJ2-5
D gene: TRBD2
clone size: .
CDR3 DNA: TGTGCCAGCAGCTTTACTAGCGGAGAGACCCAGTACTTC
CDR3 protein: CASSFTSGETQYF

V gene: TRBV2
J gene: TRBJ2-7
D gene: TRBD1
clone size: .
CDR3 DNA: TGTGCCAGCAGTGACAGGGGGCTCTCCTACGAGCAGTACTTC
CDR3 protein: CASSDRGLSYEQYF

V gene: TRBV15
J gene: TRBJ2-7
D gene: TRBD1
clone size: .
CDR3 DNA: TGTGCCACCAGCAGACCCGACAGGGTCTACGAGCAGTACTTC
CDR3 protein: CATSRPDRVYEQYF